This entry lists 20 T cell receptor beta chains sequenced from one sample in a study of T-cell reconstitution after alpha-beta-depleted transplantation in children. Unique molecular identifiers were used in preparing the TCRbeta library. TCRdb reprocessed the PCR reads via MiXCR and lists one record per CDR3 protein. The sample records about 280,000 distinct CDR3 sequences, approximately 10% being singletons. Sample: peripheral blood, taken 180 days after TCRalphabeta/CD19-depleted stem cell transplant. Source of these receptors: a male patient aged 2-10 years who had a stem cell transplant for chronic granulomatous disease, so the T cells may come from the graft donor.

The chain carries TRBV3-1 and TRBJ2-7; no firm D call. The CDR3 extends over 12 amino acids. Germline V gene data show CDR1 as LGHDT and CDR2 as YNNKEL (reference sequence). Trimming took off 4 bases at V and 5 bases at J, with 9 bases between the two ends. The CDR3 here is CASSPRQDEQYF. CDR3 bases: TGTGCCAGCAGCCCCCGCCAGGACGAGCAGTACTTC.

This chain connects TRBV12-3 or TRBV12-4 to TRBJ2-7, with D possibly TRBD1 on 7 matching bases. CDR3 size: 15 residues. V was clipped by 7 bases and J by 0 bases, with 16 bases between them. CDR3 amino acids: CASTIQGGSSYEQYF. The CDR3 region has the DNA TGTGCCAGCACGATTCAGGGGGGCTCCTCCTACGAGCAGTACTTC.

This clonotype was seen repeatedly, ten times or more. This sequence joins TRBV28 and TRBJ2-7; the D is unclear. CDR1 is MDHEN and CDR2 is SYDVKM in the germline V gene. This CDR3 has 14 residues. V lost 7 bases, J lost 3 bases, and 16 bases lay in between. The chain's CDR3 is CASTSEPPRYEQYF. The CDR3 nucleotides are TGTGCCAGCACTTCTGAACCGCCCCGCTACGAGCAGTACTTC.

This clonotype was picked up many times. The chain joins TRBV28 to TRBJ1-5, with D possibly being TRBD1 (6 bases). The length of the CDR3 is 16 residues. The germline V gene encodes CDR1 MDHEN and CDR2 SYDVKM. V lost 3 bases, J lost 3 bases, and 15 bases lay in between. The CDR3 nucleotides are TGTGCCAGCAGTTTGGGGGGGGGCCCCTACAATCAGCCCCAGCATTTT. Encoded protein: CASSLGGGPYNQPQHF.

This clonotype occurred many times. This chain uses TRBV5-5 with TRBJ2-3; no firm D call. This CDR3 contains 16 residues. V lost 4 bases to trimming and J lost 4 bases, with 19 bases between them. Germline V gene lookup returns CDR1 SGHKS and CDR2 YYEKEE (reference sequence). As DNA, the CDR3 is TGTGCCAGCAGCAAATTCTCAATTAAAGGTGCAGATACGCAGTATTTT. Translating it yields CASSKFSIKGADTQYF.

This clonotype was observed many times. V gene TRBV18 combines with J gene TRBJ2-3; D not certain. CDR3 length: 13 amino acids. The germline gives CDR1 KGHSH, CDR2 LQKENI. Trimming took 0 bases from V and 11 from J, leaving 12 bases between them. Here the CDR3 DNA reads TGTGCCAGCTCACCACCGGTGGTTTTGGTGCAGTATTTT. It translates to CASSPPVVLVQYF.

This clonotype has ten or more counts. The CDR3 reads CASSFGTSGETQYF. In DNA form, the CDR3 reads TGTGCCAGCAGCTTCGGGACTAGCGGCGAGACCCAGTACTTC. V and J are TRBV7-6 and TRBJ2-5; 11 bases match TRBD2. The CDR3 length is 14 residues. V was clipped by 3 bases and J by 5 bases; unmatched bases: 2. Germline CDR1 reads SGHVS; CDR2 reads FNYEAQ.

On this clonotype: A much larger clone lies a single base off, so this may be a read error. This chain links TRBV2 with TRBJ1-1; perhaps TRBD1 as D (5 bases). Germline CDR1 is SNHLY and CDR2 is FYNNEI. The CDR3 is made up of 14 amino acids. The CDR3: CASSPTVMNTEASF. The CDR3, as DNA: TGTGCCAGCAGTCCGACAGTCATGAACACTGAAGCTTCCTTT.

This clonotype was detected many times. J is TRBJ1-6 and V is TRBV12-3 or TRBV12-4, with unresolved D. Trimming cost V 7 bases and J 0 bases, with 16 bases left between them. The CDR3 extends over 17 amino acids. The CDR3 DNA is TGTGCCAGCACCCTTTCTGGCAGCGTCTCCTATAATTCACCCCTCCACTTT. This translates into CASTLSGSVSYNSPLHF.

Many counts were recorded for this clonotype. CDR3 nucleotide sequence: TGCGCCAGCAGCCCGGCGGGGGGGAGAAATGAGCAGTTCTTC. Translated, it gives CASSPAGGRNEQFF. This chain connects TRBV5-1 to TRBJ2-1, with TRBD2 identical over 9 bases. The germline gives CDR1 SGHRS, CDR2 YFSETQ. The CDR3 is 14 amino acids. Germline trimming cut 4 bases from V and 7 bases from J; bases unmatched to any gene: 6.

The chain combines TRBV4-3 with TRBJ2-7; D could derive from TRBD1 or TRBD2 (7 bases each). V was trimmed by 7 bases and J by 0 bases, leaving 13 bases between them. The CDR3 is 14 amino acids. CDR1 and CDR2 (germline): LGHNA, YSLEER. This chain's CDR3 is CASTQGGSSYEQYF. As DNA, the CDR3 is TGCGCCAGCACCCAGGGGGGGAGCTCCTACGAGCAGTACTTC.

In this sample, this clonotype turned up many times. The chain employs TRBV20-1 and TRBJ1-1; TRBD1 might be the D (6 bases). In germline, CDR1 is DFQATT, CDR2 SNEGSKA (reference sequence). V lost 1 base, J lost 4 bases, and 10 bases lay in between. The CDR3 sequence is 13 residues long. CDR3 bases: TGCAGTGCTAGAGGGGGGGCCGTCACTGAAGCTTTCTTT. Protein sequence: CSARGGAVTEAFF.

At least ten counts were recorded for this clonotype. The chain uses TRBV5-1 and TRBJ2-1; D remains ambiguous. This CDR3 has 21 amino acids. Trimming removed 0 bases from V and 4 bases from J, with 29 bases in between. Germline assignment: CDR1 SGHRS and CDR2 YFSETQ. In DNA form, the CDR3 reads TGCGCCAGCAGCTTGGCCATTCCACCGCGGCGAACCCGATATGAATACAATGAGCAGTTCTTC. It yields the protein CASSLAIPPRRTRYEYNEQFF. Complete variable domain (other parts from reference TRBV5-1 and TRBJ2-1): KAGVTQTPRYLIKTRGQQVTLSCSPISGHRSVSWYQQTPGQGLQFLFEYFSETQRNKGNFPGRFSGRQFSNSRSEMNVSTLELGDSALYLCASSLAIPPRRTRYEYNEQFFGPGTRLTVL.

This clonotype has more than one count but fewer than ten. The V gene is TRBV9, the J gene TRBJ2-2, with a tentative D call TRBD2 (6 bases). Trimming shortened V by 4 bases and J by 3 bases, and 22 bases separated the two germline ends. The CDR3 extends over 18 amino acids. Per germline, CDR1 SGDLS and CDR2 YYNGEE. The CDR3 sequence: CASSPLGGNWPYTGELFF. CDR3 nucleotide sequence: TGTGCCAGCAGCCCCCTGGGCGGGAATTGGCCCTACACCGGGGAGCTGTTTTTT.

This clonotype showed up many times. V and J are TRBV20-1 and TRBJ2-3; D possibly corresponds to TRBD2 (7 bases). This CDR3 region has 17 residues. V was cut by 0 bases and J by 4 bases, with 20 bases left in between. Per the germline V gene, CDR1 is DFQATT and CDR2 is SNEGSKA (reference sequence). The CDR3 region has the DNA TGCAGTGCTAGAGAGCGGGGGACACCCCTCCGCGCAGATACGCAGTATTTT. It translates to CSARERGTPLRADTQYF.

This clonotype showed up many times. This chain connects TRBV29-1 to TRBJ1-2; D gene uncertain. Germline V CDR1 and CDR2: SQVTM, ANQGSEA. The CDR3 sequence is 15 residues long. The V and J ends lost 5 bases and 7 bases respectively, with 23 bases between them. The CDR3 here is CSVPRQTEHRGGYTF. For the CDR3, the DNA is TGCAGCGTTCCCCGCCAGACTGAACACCGGGGTGGCTACACCTTC.

Of note for this clonotype: The junction does not match germline at one end; this may be a read error. The CDR3 is CASSLTIGKDGYTF. For the CDR3, the DNA is TGTGCTAGCAGCTTGACTATAGGGAAGGATGGCTACACCTTC. This rearrangement joins TRBV7-6 to TRBJ1-2; D is undetermined. CDR3 size: 14 residues. Germline lookup yields CDR1 SGHVS and CDR2 FNYEAQ.

This clonotype showed up many times. The rearrangement joins TRBV29-1 to TRBJ1-2, with D tentatively TRBD1 (5 bases). The CDR3 spans 14 residues. Germline V CDR1 and CDR2: SQVTM, ANQGSEA. V was clipped by 4 bases and J by 7 bases, with 19 bases between them. In nucleotides, the CDR3 is TGCAGCGTTGCCCACGTAACAGGTCAGGCTGGCTACACCTTC. Its translation is CSVAHVTGQAGYTF.

This clonotype appeared many times. The CDR3, as DNA: TGTGCCAGCAGCGTCTCCGGGGGCAATCAGCCCCAGCATTTT. It specifies CASSVSGGNQPQHF. The chain employs TRBV7-2 and TRBJ1-5; D is undetermined. The germline V and J ends were trimmed by 5 bases and 2 bases, with 10 bases remaining between them. Looked up from germline, CDR1 is SGHTA and CDR2 is FQGNSA. The CDR3 totals 14 residues.

J is TRBJ2-5 and V is TRBV21-1; the D call in the table, TRBD2, was not verified against the DNA. TRBV21-1 is designated a pseudogene. This CDR3 comprises 12 residues. CDR3 residues: CAFLWPMETQYF. DNA of the CDR3: TGTGCCTTCCTCTGGCCCATGGAGACCCAGTACTTC.